Here is one T cell receptor beta chain with its context. Germline V gene sequence: CDR1 MNHEY, CDR2 SVGAGI. V shed 5 bases and J shed 0 bases, with 8 bases lying between them. This CDR3 has 13 amino acids. Per the study methods: Amplification of reference gene primers was used by the study to estimate nucleated cell counts. Using immunoSEQ multiplex PCR, the repertoire was profiled, and TCRdb retains in-frame clones only, with some absent. The V and J calls and clone size were taken over from that table, and D and trimming were inferred from the DNA. The sample yields about 110,000 clones, 80% to 90% seen once. These data are taken from a study of blood T cell repertoires in COVID-19. Study in general: Material from acute and convalescent COVID-19 was sourced from the United States, Italy and Spain. Sources were T cells, B-cell-depleted T cells, or PBMCs; the material itself was cDNA or gDNA.

The TCR was taken from a woman older than 75 with acute or convalescent COVID-19. The sequenced sample was peripheral blood. V gene TRBV6-5 combines with J gene TRBJ2-7; TRBD1 is a possible D gene (5 bases). The DNA for the CDR3 is TGTGCCAGCAGTCCGGACACCTCCTACGAGCAGTACTTC. Translating it yields CASSPDTSYEQYF.